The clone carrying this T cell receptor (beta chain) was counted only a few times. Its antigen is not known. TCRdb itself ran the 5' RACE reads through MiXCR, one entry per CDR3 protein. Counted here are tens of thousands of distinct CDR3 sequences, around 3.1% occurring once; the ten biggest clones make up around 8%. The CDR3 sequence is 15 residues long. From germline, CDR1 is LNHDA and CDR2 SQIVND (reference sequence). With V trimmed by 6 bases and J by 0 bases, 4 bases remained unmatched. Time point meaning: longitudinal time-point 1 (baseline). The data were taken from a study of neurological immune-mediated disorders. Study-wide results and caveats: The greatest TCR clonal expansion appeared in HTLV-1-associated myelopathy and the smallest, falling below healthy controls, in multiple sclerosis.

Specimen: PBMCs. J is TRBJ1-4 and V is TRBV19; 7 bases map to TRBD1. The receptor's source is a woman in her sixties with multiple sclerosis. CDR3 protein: CASRGTEATNEKLFF. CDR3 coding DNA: TGTGCCAGTAGGGGGACAGAGGCAACTAATGAAAAACTGTTTTTT.